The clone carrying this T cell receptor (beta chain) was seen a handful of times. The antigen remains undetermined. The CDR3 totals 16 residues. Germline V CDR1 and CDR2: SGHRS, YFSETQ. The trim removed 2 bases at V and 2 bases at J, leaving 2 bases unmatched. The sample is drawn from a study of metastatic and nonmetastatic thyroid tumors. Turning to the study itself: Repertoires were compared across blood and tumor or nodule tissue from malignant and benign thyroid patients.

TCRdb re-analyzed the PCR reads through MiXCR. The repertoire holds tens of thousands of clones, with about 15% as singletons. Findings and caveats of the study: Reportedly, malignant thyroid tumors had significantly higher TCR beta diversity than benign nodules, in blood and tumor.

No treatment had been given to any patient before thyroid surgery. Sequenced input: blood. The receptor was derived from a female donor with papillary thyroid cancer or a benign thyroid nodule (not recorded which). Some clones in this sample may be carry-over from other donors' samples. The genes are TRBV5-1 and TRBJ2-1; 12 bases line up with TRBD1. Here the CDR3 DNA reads TGCGCCAGCAGCTTAGGGACAGGGGGCACCTACAATGAGCAGTTCTTC. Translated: CASSLGTGGTYNEQFF.